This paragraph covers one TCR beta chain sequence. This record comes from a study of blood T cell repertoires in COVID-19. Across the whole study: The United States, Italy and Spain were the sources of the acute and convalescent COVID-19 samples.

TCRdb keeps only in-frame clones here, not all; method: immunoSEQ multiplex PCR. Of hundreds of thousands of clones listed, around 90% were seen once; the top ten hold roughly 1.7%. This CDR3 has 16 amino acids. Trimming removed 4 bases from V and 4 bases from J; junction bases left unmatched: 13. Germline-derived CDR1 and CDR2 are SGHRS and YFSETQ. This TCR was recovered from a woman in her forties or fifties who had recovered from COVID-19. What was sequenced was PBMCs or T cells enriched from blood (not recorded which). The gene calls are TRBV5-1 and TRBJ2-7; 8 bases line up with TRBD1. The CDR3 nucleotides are TGCGCCAGCAGCCAGGAAGGGACAGGCGCCAGGTACGAGCAGTACTTC. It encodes CASSQEGTGARYEQYF.